Listed below are T cell receptor beta chains from one sample, sequenced in a study of shared clonotypes between healthy human individuals. Assay: immunoSEQ multiplex PCR; the TCRdb copy retains only in-frame clones and omits some. The sample carries approximately 650,000 clones, 95% recorded once. Sequenced material: naive CD8+ T cells sorted from blood. The source is a woman in her thirties in good health. Each CDR3 is given with its conserved first and last residue. Each record gives: J gene, D gene, clone size, V gene, CDR3 protein, CDR3 DNA. The D gene is left open where the match is weak. Rows give clone size only sometimes, using once, few, many, or a class for an expanded clone.

J: TRBJ1-1; D: NA; size: NA; V: TRBV11-3; CDR3: CASSGMNTEAFF; DNA: TGTGCCAGCAGCGGGATGAACACTGAAGCTTTCTTT
J: TRBJ2-7; D: TRBD1; size: NA; V: TRBV9; CDR3: CASSVGQGNYEQYF; DNA: TGTGCCAGCAGCGTAGGACAGGGAAACTACGAGCAGTACTTC
J: TRBJ2-7; D: NA; size: NA; V: TRBV9; CDR3: CASSVHREGRGEQYF; DNA: TGTGCCAGCAGCGTACACAGGGAAGGACGAGGCGAGCAGTACTTC
J: TRBJ2-2; D: NA; size: NA; V: TRBV28; CDR3: CASLKNTGELFF; DNA: TGTGCCAGCCTTAAGAACACCGGGGAGCTGTTTTTT
J: TRBJ2-3; D: TRBD2; size: NA; V: TRBV19; CDR3: CASTTLTSGRADTQYF; DNA: TGTGCCAGTACCACGTTGACTAGCGGGAGGGCGGATACGCAGTATTTT
J: TRBJ2-1; D: TRBD2; size: NA; V: TRBV9; CDR3: CASSVGASGINEQFF; DNA: TGTGCCAGCAGCGTAGGGGCTAGCGGGATCAATGAGCAGTTCTTC
J: TRBJ2-7; D: NA; size: NA; V: TRBV6-5; CDR3: CASSYSSGGEQYF; DNA: TGTGCCAGCAGTTACTCTAGCGGAGGCGAGCAGTACTTC
J: TRBJ2-7; D: NA; size: NA; V: TRBV4-1; CDR3: CASSQDSQGLYEQYF; DNA: TGCGCCAGCAGCCAAGATAGCCAGGGACTGTACGAGCAGTACTTC
J: TRBJ2-1; D: NA; size: NA; V: TRBV11-2; CDR3: CASSFSRTPNEQFF; DNA: TGTGCCAGCAGCTTTAGCAGGACCCCCAATGAGCAGTTCTTC
J: TRBJ1-5; D: NA; size: NA; V: TRBV15; CDR3: CATSRDMLRKQPQHF; DNA: TGTGCCACCAGCAGAGATATGCTGAGGAAACAGCCCCAGCATTTT
J: TRBJ2-1; D: TRBD2; size: NA; V: TRBV11-2; CDR3: CASSFPAGEVNEQFF; DNA: TGTGCCAGCAGCTTTCCAGCGGGAGAGGTAAATGAGCAGTTCTTC
J: TRBJ2-7; D: TRBD2; size: NA; V: TRBV4-2; CDR3: CASSQVVSGGFYEQYF; DNA: TGTGCCAGCAGCCAAGTGGTTAGCGGGGGTTTTTACGAGCAGTACTTC
J: TRBJ2-3; D: TRBD2; size: NA; V: TRBV7-2; CDR3: CASSLGTSAFTDTQYF; DNA: TGTGCCAGCAGCTTAGGAACTAGCGCTTTCACAGATACGCAGTATTTT
J: TRBJ1-2; D: NA; size: NA; V: TRBV29-1; CDR3: CSVRDPAGYTF; DNA: TGCAGCGTGAGGGATCCGGCGGGCTACACCTTC
J: TRBJ2-1; D: TRBD2; size: NA; V: TRBV4-1; CDR3: CASSQAAGVLGEQFF; DNA: TGCGCCAGCAGCCAAGCAGCGGGAGTACTCGGTGAGCAGTTCTTC
J: TRBJ1-1; D: NA; size: NA; V: TRBV28; CDR3: CASSYGFETGTEAFF; DNA: TGTGCCAGCAGTTACGGATTCGAAACGGGCACTGAAGCTTTCTTT
J: TRBJ2-7; D: NA; size: once; V: TRBV7-8; CDR3: CASSDSAYEQYF; DNA: TGTGCCAGCAGCGATAGCGCCTACGAGCAGTACTTC
J: TRBJ2-3; D: TRBD1; size: NA; V: TRBV4-1; CDR3: CASSQRGQGSDTQYF; DNA: TGCGCCAGCAGCCAACGGGGACAGGGATCGGATACGCAGTATTTT
J: TRBJ1-3; D: NA; size: NA; V: TRBV6-1; CDR3: CATSDGHFFNTIYF; DNA: TGTGCCACCTCGGACGGACATTTTTTCAACACCATATATTTT
J: TRBJ2-7; D: TRBD1; size: NA; V: TRBV5-6; CDR3: CASSLVRGNEQYF; DNA: TGTGCCAGCAGCTTGGTCAGGGGGAACGAGCAGTACTTC
J: TRBJ2-1; D: TRBD2; size: NA; V: TRBV9; CDR3: CASSVGLAGYNEQFF; DNA: TGTGCCAGCAGCGTAGGACTAGCGGGATACAATGAGCAGTTCTTC
J: TRBJ2-3; D: TRBD2; size: NA; V: TRBV10-1; CDR3: CASSDGLAGEGDTQYF; DNA: TGCGCCAGCAGTGACGGACTAGCGGGGGAAGGGGATACGCAGTATTTT